The 28 T cell receptor beta chains listed next were all sequenced from one sample in a study of cytomegalovirus exposure and HLA in healthy donors. The study ran its PCR with 60 Vbeta and 13 Jbeta primers. Using immunoSEQ multiplex PCR, the repertoire was profiled, and TCRdb retains in-frame clones only, with some absent. The table includes over 150,000 clones, around 80% detected once. The sample was PBMCs. Receptor source: a woman between 50 and 59 years old in good health and CMV-seropositive.

This clone has a handful of counts. This chain connects TRBV4-1 to TRBJ1-4, with D possibly matching TRBD1 (5 bases). CDR1 MGHRA and CDR2 YSYEKL come from the germline V gene. Trimming took off 1 base at V and 7 bases at J, with 13 bases between the two ends. This CDR3 has 15 amino acids. The CDR3 DNA follows: TGCGCCAGCAGCCAAGTTGGATCTACAGGTGAAAAACTGTTTTTT. Its protein is CASSQVGSTGEKLFF.

CDR3 sequence: CASSVSPGEVYEQYF. The CDR3 region has the DNA TGTGCCAGCAGCGTAAGCCCCGGGGAGGTCTACGAGCAGTACTTC. This chain connects TRBV2 to TRBJ2-7; possibly TRBD2 for D (6 bases). Trimming pared 6 bases from V and 3 bases from J, leaving 18 bases between. CDR3 length equals 15 residues. The germline V gene has CDR1 SNHLY and CDR2 FYNNEI.

This chain connects TRBV30 to TRBJ1-4, with D perhaps TRBD1 (5 bases). Trimming took off 4 bases at V and 8 bases at J, with 23 bases between the two ends. The CDR3 has 16 amino acids. In germline, CDR1 is GTSNPN, CDR2 SVGIG (reference sequence). CDR3 sequence reads: CAWNSLGVGRREKLFF. CDR3 DNA sequence: TGTGCCTGGAATTCCCTAGGGGTAGGGAGGAGGGAAAAACTGTTTTTT.

The rearrangement uses TRBV5-1 and TRBJ1-5; TRBD1 might be the D (6 bases). Trimming pared 1 base from V and 7 bases from J, leaving 18 bases between. This CDR3 has 16 residues. Germline assignment: CDR1 SGHRS and CDR2 YFSETQ. CDR3 loop: CASSLTGGGSEQPQHF. The CDR3, as DNA: TGCGCCAGCAGCTTGACGGGGGGCGGCTCAGAGCAGCCCCAGCATTTT.

The chain couples TRBV28 to TRBJ1-3; D gene unclear. V shed 7 bases and J shed 4 bases, with 11 bases lying between them. Germline loops: CDR1 MDHEN, CDR2 SYDVKM. This CDR3 has 13 residues. CDR3 sequence: CASKRGSGNTIYF. The DNA of the CDR3 is TGTGCCAGCAAGAGAGGGTCAGGAAACACCATATATTTT.

This sequence joins TRBV4-1 and TRBJ1-1; TRBD1 might be the D (6 bases). Trimming shortened V by 2 bases and J by 5 bases, and 15 bases separated the two germline ends. Germline V CDR1 and CDR2: MGHRA, YSYEKL. The CDR3 runs to 15 residues. CDR3: CASSQTTGRGTEAFF. In nucleotides, the CDR3 is TGCGCCAGCAGCCAAACAACAGGGAGGGGGACTGAAGCTTTCTTT.

In its sample, this clone was seen a few times. The rearrangement joins TRBV5-8 to TRBJ1-3, with 11 bases lining up with TRBD1. Germline loops: CDR1 SGHTS, CDR2 YDEGEE. With V trimmed by 7 bases and J by 2 bases, 20 bases remained unmatched. The CDR3 contains 20 residues. The CDR3 nucleotides read TGTGCCAGCTCAAACCGAGTCGGGACAGGGGGAACCTGGACTGGAAACACCATATATTTT. Its protein product is CASSNRVGTGGTWTGNTIYF.

This clone came up once. V usage is TRBV6-1 and J usage is TRBJ2-6; no firm D call. In germline, CDR1 is MNHNS, CDR2 SASEGT. Trimming shortened V by 5 bases and J by 3 bases, and 5 bases separated the two germline ends. CDR3 length equals 13 residues. The CDR3 coding sequence is TGTGCCAGCAGTCTGAGTGGGGCCAACGTCCTGACTTTC. As protein: CASSLSGANVLTF.

This clone was detected a few times. Other DNA sequences in the sample encode the same CDR3. The rearrangement links TRBV2 to TRBJ1-1; D is possibly TRBD1 (5 bases). Trimming took 1 base from V and 1 from J, leaving 10 bases between them. This CDR3 region has 15 residues. CDR1 is SNHLY, CDR2 FYNNEI, per germline. The CDR3 reads CASSEGVGANTEAFF. The CDR3 DNA reads as TGTGCCAGCAGTGAAGGTGTAGGGGCGAACACTGAAGCTTTCTTT. Full variable domain (outside the CDR3, taken from reference TRBV2 and TRBJ1-1): EPEVTQTPSHQVTQMGQEVILRCVPISNHLYFYWYRQILGQKVEFLVSFYNNEISEKSEIFDDQFSVERPDGSNFTLKIRSTKLEDSAMYFCASSEGVGANTEAFFGQGTRLTVV.

The chain is built from TRBV18 and TRBJ2-1, with 8 bases identical to TRBD2. The CDR3 runs to 13 residues. The junction had 3 bases not matched to a gene; V was cut back by 6 bases and J by 5 bases. Looked up from germline, CDR1 is KGHSH and CDR2 is LQKENI. The CDR3 nucleotides read TGTGCCAGCTCTAGCGGGAACGACAATGAGCAGTTCTTC. This encodes CASSSGNDNEQFF.

The V and J genes are TRBV30 and TRBJ1-2; TRBD1 is a possible D gene (6 bases). V gave up 2 bases and J gave up 7 bases, with 11 bases separating them. Germline loops: CDR1 GTSNPN, CDR2 SVGIG (reference sequence). The CDR3 covers 12 residues. The CDR3: CAWSLQGRGYTF. In nucleotides, the CDR3 is TGTGCCTGGAGTCTACAGGGACGTGGCTACACCTTC.

This chain uses TRBV9 with TRBJ2-7; possibly TRBD2 for D (5 bases). From germline, CDR1 is SGDLS and CDR2 YYNGEE. The CDR3 consists of 14 residues. The V and J ends lost 4 bases and 1 base respectively, with 12 bases between them. CDR3: CASSPGGRSYEQYF. For the CDR3, the DNA is TGTGCCAGCAGCCCAGGAGGAAGATCCTACGAGCAGTACTTC.

The DNA for the CDR3 is TGTGCCAGCAGTTCCGGGACAGGGGTAGAAAAACTGTTTTTT. It yields the protein CASSSGTGVEKLFF. The chain carries TRBV11-2 and TRBJ1-4, with 10 bases lining up with TRBD1. The germline V gene has CDR1 SGHAT and CDR2 FQNNGV. V lost 6 bases to trimming and J lost 8 bases; unmatched junction nucleotides: 6. The CDR3 has 14 amino acids.

The J gene is TRBJ2-2, the V gene TRBV21-1; TRBD2 was called by the table and not checked on the DNA. TRBV21-1 is noted as a pseudogene. This CDR3 comprises 17 residues. The CDR3 sequence: CASSKKSGIAGTGELFF. The CDR3 DNA reads as TGTGCCAGCAGCAAAAAGAGCGGGATCGCGGGAACCGGGGAGCTGTTTTTT.

This chain uses TRBV7-9 with TRBJ2-1; TRBD2 matches at 11 bases. In germline, CDR1 is SEHNR, CDR2 FQNEAQ (reference sequence). The V segment lost 5 bases and the J segment 7 bases; nucleotides outside the gene matches: 7. CDR3 size: 15 residues. CDR3 in DNA: TGTGCCAGCAGCCCCTGGGCTAGCGGGGGGAATGAGCAGTTCTTC. It is translated as CASSPWASGGNEQFF.

The gene calls are TRBV10-3 and TRBJ1-2; TRBD1 might be the D (6 bases). The CDR3 spans 15 residues. Per the germline V gene, CDR1 is ENHRY and CDR2 is SYGVKD. The ends were cut back, 8 bases at V and 5 bases at J, with 21 bases in the middle. The CDR3 here is CAIGGPQGQRYGYTF. In DNA form, the CDR3 reads TGTGCCATCGGAGGACCACAGGGTCAGAGGTATGGCTACACCTTC.

The chain couples TRBV7-2 to TRBJ2-3, with TRBD2 matching 12 bases. The germline V gene has CDR1 SGHTA and CDR2 FQGNSA. The CDR3 covers 14 residues. With V trimmed by 6 bases and J by 3 bases, 1 base remained unmatched. In DNA, the CDR3 is TGTGCCAGCAGGCTAGCGGGGGGGACAGATACGCAGTATTTT. Amino acid sequence: CASRLAGGTDTQYF.

The chain combines TRBV10-1 with TRBJ1-5, with TRBD1 matching over 8 bases. Germline values: CDR1 WNHNN, CDR2 SYGVQD (reference sequence). The CDR3 is 16 residues long. V was pared by 5 bases and J by 6 bases, with 12 bases of the junction left unmatched. This CDR3 is CASSSNRTGRTQPQHF. DNA for the CDR3: TGCGCCAGCAGTTCCAACCGGACAGGGCGGACTCAGCCCCAGCATTTT.

The V call is TRBV25-1, the J call TRBJ1-2; D possibly corresponds to TRBD1 (5 bases). This CDR3 is built from 15 residues. Germline CDR1 is MGHDK and CDR2 is SYGVNS. V was clipped by 3 bases and J by 6 bases, with 17 bases between them. The CDR3 sequence is CASSDDTGVGHGYTF. In DNA form, the CDR3 reads TGTGCCAGCAGTGACGACACAGGAGTAGGACATGGCTACACCTTC.

The chain employs TRBV9 and TRBJ1-3; the D is unclear. This CDR3 is built from 15 residues. Germline values: CDR1 SGDLS, CDR2 YYNGEE. The V gene lost 2 bases and the J gene lost 1 base, with 10 bases spanning the gap. The CDR3 is CASSVRQGSGNTIYF. The CDR3 nucleotides read TGTGCCAGCAGCGTCCGACAAGGATCTGGAAACACCATATATTTT.

The chain uses TRBV4-1 and TRBJ2-6; 10 nucleotides line up with TRBD2. The CDR3 spans 18 residues. Trimming at V came to 0 bases and at J to 0 bases, leaving 2 bases not matched to a gene. Germline V gives CDR1 MGHRA, CDR2 YSYEKL. CDR3: CASSQDSGGSSGANVLTF. In nucleotides, the CDR3 is TGCGCCAGCAGCCAAGATAGCGGGGGGAGCTCTGGGGCCAACGTCCTGACTTTC.

The V and J genes are TRBV5-6 and TRBJ1-2; D perhaps matches TRBD1 (5 bases). Germline-derived CDR1 and CDR2 are SGHDT and YYEEEE. V lost 3 bases and J 6 bases, leaving 9 bases between the germline ends. This CDR3 spans 12 amino acids. The DNA of the CDR3 is TGTGCCAGCAGCTACTCAGGGAATGGCTACACCTTC. This encodes CASSYSGNGYTF.

This clone has just one count. The gene calls are TRBV6-5 and TRBJ2-7; tentatively, D is TRBD2 (7 bases). The CDR3 runs 15 residues. The V gene lost 6 bases and the J gene lost 0 bases, with 15 bases spanning the gap. CDR1 and CDR2 from the germline V gene are MNHEY and SVGAGI. The CDR3 is CASSSPGGRSYEQYF. The CDR3 DNA reads as TGTGCCAGCAGCTCCCCGGGGGGCCGCTCCTACGAGCAGTACTTC.

This chain connects TRBV10-3 to TRBJ1-1; tentative D call: TRBD1 (6 bases). Trimming cost V 9 bases and J 3 bases, with 17 bases left between them. CDR1 and CDR2 (germline): ENHRY, SYGVKD. This CDR3 is 14 amino acids long. Here the CDR3 DNA reads TGTGCCATAGGATCGCAGGGGTACGACACTGAAGCTTTCTTT. Protein product: CAIGSQGYDTEAFF.

V and J are TRBV6-1 and TRBJ2-7; 8 bases match TRBD2. The junction had 10 bases not matched to a gene; V was cut back by 5 bases and J by 4 bases. The CDR3 length is 15 residues. Germline V gene lookup returns CDR1 MNHNS and CDR2 SASEGT. This CDR3 is CASSRSGGSSYEQYF. CDR3 nucleotides: TGTGCCAGCAGTAGGAGCGGGGGATCGTCGTACGAGCAGTACTTC.

This clone came up a few times. The V and J genes are TRBV4-2 and TRBJ2-5; 10 bases map to TRBD2. This CDR3 spans 16 amino acids. CDR1 LGHNA and CDR2 YNFKEQ come from the germline V gene. V was pared by 0 bases and J by 5 bases, with 6 bases of the junction left unmatched. CDR3 sequence (DNA): TGTGCCAGCAGCCAAGAGAGAGCGGGAGGGAGCGAGACCCAGTACTTC. This gives the protein CASSQERAGGSETQYF.

The chain employs TRBV7-2 and TRBJ1-4; tentatively, D is TRBD1 (5 bases). This CDR3 spans 15 amino acids. Trimming left V 5 bases short and J 3 bases short, with 13 bases between. The germline gives CDR1 SGHTA, CDR2 FQGNSA. CDR3 sequence reads: CASSRVAQANEKLFF. In DNA, the CDR3 is TGTGCCAGCAGCCGGGTGGCACAGGCTAATGAAAAACTGTTTTTT. The full variable domain, in which reference TRBV7-2 and TRBJ1-4 provide the parts outside the CDR3, is GAGVSQSPSNKVTEKGKDVELRCDPISGHTALYWYRQSLGQGLEFLIYFQGNSAPDKSGLPSDRFSAERTGGSVSTLTIQRTQQEDSAVYLCASSRVAQANEKLFFGSGTQLSVL.

The V gene is TRBV7-3, the J gene TRBJ2-1; 8 positions agree with TRBD2. V shed 2 bases and J 9 bases; nucleotides not matched to a gene: 12. Per the germline V gene, CDR1 is SGHTA and CDR2 is FQGTGA. The CDR3 spans 16 residues. The CDR3 reads CASSLPAGGSYGEQFF. The CDR3 coding sequence is TGTGCCAGCAGCTTACCGGCGGGAGGATCCTACGGTGAGCAGTTCTTC.